The clone carrying this TCR beta chain was seen at least ten times. Investigators prepared the TCR beta libraries by applying iRepertoire HTBI primers and Arm-PCR of CDR3 regions. Via MiXCR, TCRdb re-called the multiplex PCR reads, giving one row per CDR3 protein. The table records about 520,000 distinct CDR3 sequences, more than 10% of them present only once. Documented time point: newly diagnosed GD, antithyroid drugs for less than 3 months. After RNA was extracted from PBMCs, the TCR library was made from it. CDR1 is SGHTA and CDR2 is FQGTGA in the germline V gene. The CDR3 consists of 13 residues. With 3 bases removed from V and 5 bases from J, the gap between germline ends came to 10 bases. The sample is drawn from a study of regulatory T cells in long-lasting Graves disease. These data also featured in a second study, about T cells in Graves' hyperthyroidism and ophthalmopathy.

The specimen comprised peripheral blood mononuclear cells (PBMCs), sampled at new diagnosis, from a patient treated with antithyroid drugs. This chain joins TRBV7-3 and TRBJ1-1; D is perhaps TRBD1 (5 bases). This clonotype was sampled from a woman in her 30s with Graves disease. The CDR3 here is CASSFHGGTEAFF. CDR3 sequence (DNA): TGTGCCAGCAGCTTTCATGGGGGGACTGAAGCTTTCTTT.